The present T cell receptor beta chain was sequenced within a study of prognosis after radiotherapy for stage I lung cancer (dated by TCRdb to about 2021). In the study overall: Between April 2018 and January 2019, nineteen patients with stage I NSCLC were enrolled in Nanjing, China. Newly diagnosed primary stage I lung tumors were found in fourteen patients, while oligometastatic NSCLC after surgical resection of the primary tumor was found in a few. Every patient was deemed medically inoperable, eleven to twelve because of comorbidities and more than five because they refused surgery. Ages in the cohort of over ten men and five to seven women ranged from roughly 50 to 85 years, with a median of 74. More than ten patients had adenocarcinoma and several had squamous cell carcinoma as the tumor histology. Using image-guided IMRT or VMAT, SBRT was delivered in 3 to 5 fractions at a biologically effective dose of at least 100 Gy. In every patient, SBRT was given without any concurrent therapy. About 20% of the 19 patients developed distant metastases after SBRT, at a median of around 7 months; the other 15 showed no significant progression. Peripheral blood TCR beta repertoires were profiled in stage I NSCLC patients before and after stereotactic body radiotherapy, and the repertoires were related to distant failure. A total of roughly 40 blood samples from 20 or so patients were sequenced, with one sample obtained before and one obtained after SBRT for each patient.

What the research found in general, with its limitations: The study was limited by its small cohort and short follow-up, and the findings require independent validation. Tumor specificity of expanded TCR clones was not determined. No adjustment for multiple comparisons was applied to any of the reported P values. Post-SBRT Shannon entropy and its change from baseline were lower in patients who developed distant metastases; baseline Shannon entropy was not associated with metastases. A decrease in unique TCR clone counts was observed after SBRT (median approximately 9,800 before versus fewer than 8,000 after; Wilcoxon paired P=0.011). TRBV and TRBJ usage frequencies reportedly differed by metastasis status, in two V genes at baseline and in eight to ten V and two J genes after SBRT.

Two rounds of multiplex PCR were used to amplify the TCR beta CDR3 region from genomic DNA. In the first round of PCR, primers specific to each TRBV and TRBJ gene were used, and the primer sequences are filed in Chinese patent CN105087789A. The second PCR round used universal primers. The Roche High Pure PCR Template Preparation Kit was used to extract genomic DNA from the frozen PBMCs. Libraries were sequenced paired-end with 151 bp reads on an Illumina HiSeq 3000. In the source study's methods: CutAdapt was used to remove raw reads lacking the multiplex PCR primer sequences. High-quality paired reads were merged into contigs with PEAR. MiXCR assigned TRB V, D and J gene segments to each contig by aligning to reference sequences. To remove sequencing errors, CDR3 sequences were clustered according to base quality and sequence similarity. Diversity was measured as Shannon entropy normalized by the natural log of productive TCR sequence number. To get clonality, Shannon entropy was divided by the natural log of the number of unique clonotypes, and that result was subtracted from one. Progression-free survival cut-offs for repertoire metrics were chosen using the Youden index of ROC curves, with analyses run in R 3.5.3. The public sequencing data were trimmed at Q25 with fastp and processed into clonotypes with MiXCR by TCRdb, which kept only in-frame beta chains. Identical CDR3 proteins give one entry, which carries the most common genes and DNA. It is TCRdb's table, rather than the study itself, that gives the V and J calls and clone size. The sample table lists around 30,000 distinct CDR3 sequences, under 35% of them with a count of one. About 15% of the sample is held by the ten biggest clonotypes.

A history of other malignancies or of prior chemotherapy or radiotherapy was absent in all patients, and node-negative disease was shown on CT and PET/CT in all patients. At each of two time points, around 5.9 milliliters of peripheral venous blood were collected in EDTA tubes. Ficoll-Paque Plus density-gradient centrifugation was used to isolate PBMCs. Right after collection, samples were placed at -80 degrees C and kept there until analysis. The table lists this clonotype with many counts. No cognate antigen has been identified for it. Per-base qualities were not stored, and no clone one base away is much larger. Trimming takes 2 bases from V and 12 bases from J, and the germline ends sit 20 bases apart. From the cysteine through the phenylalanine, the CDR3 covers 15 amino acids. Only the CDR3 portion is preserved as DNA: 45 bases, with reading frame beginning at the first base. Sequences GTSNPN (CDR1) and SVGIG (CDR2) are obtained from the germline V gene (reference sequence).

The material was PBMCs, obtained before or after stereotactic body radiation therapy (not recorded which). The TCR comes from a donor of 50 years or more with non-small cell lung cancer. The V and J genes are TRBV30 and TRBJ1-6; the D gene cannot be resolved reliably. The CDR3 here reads CAWSPPGANSGPLHF. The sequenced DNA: TGTGCCTGGAGTCCCCCGGGCGCAAATTCGGGACCCCTCCACTTT. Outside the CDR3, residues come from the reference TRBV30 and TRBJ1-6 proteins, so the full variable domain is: SQTIHQWPATLVQPVGSPLSLECTVEGTSNPNLYWYRQAAGRGLQLLFYSVGIGQISSEVPQNLSASRPQDRQFILSSKKLLLSDSGFYLCAWSPPGANSGPLHFGNGTRLTVT.